Reported below is one TCR beta chain. The entry originates in a study of CD8 T cells in Susac syndrome. While serving as controls, healthy donors were matched for age and sex. Random hexamers were used to reverse transcribe an amount of roughly 0.45 to 1 ug RNA. An immunoSEQ multiplex PCR generated amplified TCR beta CDR3 products spanning 54 Vbeta and 13 Jbeta. TCRdb reanalysed the immunoSEQ multiplex PCR reads using MiXCR and keeps one entry per CDR3 protein. Among about 160,000 distinct CDR3 sequences listed, around 92% were seen once. The receptor's source is a human donor in good health. Sequencing was done on a sample of CD4+ T cells from PBMCs.

The CDR3 here is CASRNDNQPQHF. DNA for the CDR3: TGTGCCAGTAGGAACGACAATCAGCCCCAGCATTTT. The chain links TRBV19 to TRBJ1-5; D not resolved. With 6 bases removed from V and 3 bases from J, the gap between germline ends came to 6 bases. The CDR3 is 12 residues long. Germline V lookup: CDR1 LNHDA, CDR2 SQIVND (reference sequence).